Shown below are 10 T cell receptor beta chains from a single sample sequenced in a study of a mutant IDH1 vaccine in newly diagnosed glioma. Generated by immunoSEQ multiplex PCR, the TCRdb table keeps only in-frame clones and is missing some. This repertoire shows about 40,000 clones, approximately 72% found once; its top ten account for about 5%. Regarding time point: week 23, last vaccination. Vaccination used 300 ug of mutant IDH1 20-mer peptide per dose, with topical imiquimod. These receptors have no known antigen. Material: PBMCs, obtained from a glioma patient whose treatment included an IDH1 peptide vaccine. The receptor source for this set is a middle-aged man with glioma.

The chain has TRBV6-6 and TRBJ1-3; TRBD1 is a possible D gene (5 bases). Germline CDR1 and CDR2: MNHNY and SVGAGI (reference sequence). The CDR3 sequence is 13 residues long. V was pared by 7 bases and J by 2 bases, with 9 bases between. The CDR3 DNA is TGTGCCAGCACCAAGGGGACTGGAAACACCATATATTTT. Translating gives CASTKGTGNTIYF.

The chain has TRBV19 and TRBJ1-1; D ambiguous. Trimming took 4 bases from V and 1 from J, leaving 7 bases between them. This CDR3 has 13 amino acids. Per germline, CDR1 LNHDA and CDR2 SQIVND (reference sequence). CDR3 residues: CASSTGWNTEAFF. DNA for the CDR3: TGTGCCAGTAGTACCGGGTGGAACACTGAAGCTTTCTTT.

The rearrangement links TRBV9 to TRBJ2-5, with D perhaps matching TRBD1 or TRBD2 (5 bases each). Deletions cut 0 bases from V and 4 bases from J, with 13 bases between. Germline CDR1 and CDR2: SGDLS and YYNGEE. The CDR3 spans 15 residues. The CDR3 region has the DNA TGTGCCAGCAGCGTAGATCCAGGGCGGGCAGAGACCCAGTACTTC. Its translation: CASSVDPGRAETQYF.

V gene TRBV4-1 combines with J gene TRBJ2-7; D may be TRBD1 (6 bases). V lost 2 bases and J 9 bases, leaving 17 bases between the germline ends. This CDR3 comprises 14 residues. Germline V lookup: CDR1 MGHRA, CDR2 YSYEKL. The CDR3 nucleotides read TGCGCCAGCAGCCAAAAACAGGGCTTTGCCCCGCAGTACTTC. Encoded protein: CASSQKQGFAPQYF.

V and J are TRBV28 and TRBJ1-4; D perhaps matches TRBD1 (6 bases). Germline CDR1 reads MDHEN; CDR2 reads SYDVKM. V was pared by 6 bases and J by 5 bases, with 13 bases between. The CDR3 contains 14 residues. CDR3 region: CASSLGHRNEKLFF. CDR3 sequence (DNA): TGTGCCAGCAGCCTGGGACACCGGAATGAAAAACTGTTTTTT. Full variable domain (remainder filled in from reference TRBV28 and TRBJ1-4): DVKVTQSSRYLVKRTGEKVFLECVQDMDHENMFWYRQDPGLGLRLIYFSYDVKMKEKGDIPEGYSVSREKKERFSLILESASTNQTSMYLCASSLGHRNEKLFFGSGTQLSVL.

The chain uses TRBV5-4 and TRBJ2-2; 8 bases are shared with TRBD2. This CDR3 spans 14 amino acids. The germline CDR1 and CDR2 sequences are SGHNT and YYREEE (reference sequence). J gave up 4 bases and V 6 bases, and 5 bases lay outside the gene matches. CDR3 sequence reads: CASIGGGRTGELFF. DNA for the CDR3: TGTGCCAGCATCGGGGGGGGGCGCACCGGGGAGCTGTTTTTT.

The chain links TRBV5-4 to TRBJ2-1, with a possible D match to TRBD1 (5 bases). Germline CDR1 SGHNT, CDR2 YYREEE (reference sequence). The CDR3 is 14 amino acids. Trimming shortened V by 0 bases and J by 5 bases, and 9 bases separated the two germline ends. The CDR3 region is CASSLGGRNNEQFF. CDR3 in DNA: TGTGCCAGCAGCTTGGGGGGCAGGAACAATGAGCAGTTCTTC.

The rearrangement uses TRBV6-5 and TRBJ2-1, with TRBD2 as a possible D gene (6 bases). The CDR3 sequence is 16 residues long. Germline loops: CDR1 MNHEY, CDR2 SVGAGI. Trimming took 2 bases from V and 3 from J, leaving 14 bases between them. For the CDR3, the DNA is TGTGCCAGCAGTTACGGAGGGGACGGGGTCTACAATGAGCAGTTCTTC. Protein sequence: CASSYGGDGVYNEQFF.

V and J are TRBV7-2 and TRBJ1-2; 7 bases are shared with TRBD1. Germline V gene data show CDR1 as SGHTA and CDR2 as FQGNSA. This CDR3 comprises 13 residues. The J segment lost 7 bases and the V segment lost 7 bases, leaving 9 bases of the junction unmatched. As DNA, the CDR3 is TGTGCCAGCATACAGGACAGGTTAGGTGGCTACACCTTC. It encodes CASIQDRLGGYTF.

V and J are TRBV5-4 and TRBJ1-2; a possible D gene is TRBD1 (5 bases). Germline CDR1 SGHNT, CDR2 YYREEE (reference sequence). The germline V and J ends were trimmed by 3 bases and 8 bases, with 14 bases remaining between them. This CDR3 is built from 13 residues. CDR3 DNA: TGTGCCAGCAGCTCCCCAGGGATTAGAGGCTACACCTTC. This sequence encodes CASSSPGIRGYTF.